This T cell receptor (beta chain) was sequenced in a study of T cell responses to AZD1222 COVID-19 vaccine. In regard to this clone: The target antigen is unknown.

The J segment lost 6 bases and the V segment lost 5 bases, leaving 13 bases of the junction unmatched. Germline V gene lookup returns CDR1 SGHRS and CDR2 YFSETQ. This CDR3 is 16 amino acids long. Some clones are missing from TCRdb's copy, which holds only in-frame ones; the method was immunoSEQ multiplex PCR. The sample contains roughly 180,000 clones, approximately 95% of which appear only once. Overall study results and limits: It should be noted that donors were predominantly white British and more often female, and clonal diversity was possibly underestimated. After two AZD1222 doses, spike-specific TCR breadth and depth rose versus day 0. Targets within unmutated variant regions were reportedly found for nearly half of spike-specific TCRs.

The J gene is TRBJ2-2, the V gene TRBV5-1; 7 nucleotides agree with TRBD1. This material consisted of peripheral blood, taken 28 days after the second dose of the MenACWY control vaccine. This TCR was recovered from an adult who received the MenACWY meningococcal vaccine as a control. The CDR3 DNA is TGCGCCAGCAGTTCCATGGGACAGCTCCAATCCGGGGAGCTGTTTTTT. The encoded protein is CASSSMGQLQSGELFF. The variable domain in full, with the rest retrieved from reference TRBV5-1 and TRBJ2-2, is KAGVTQTPRYLIKTRGQQVTLSCSPISGHRSVSWYQQTPGQGLQFLFEYFSETQRNKGNFPGRFSGRQFSNSRSEMNVSTLELGDSALYLCASSSMGQLQSGELFFGEGSRLTVL.